A single sample is the source of the 23 T cell receptor beta chains below, sequenced in a study of blood T cell repertoires in COVID-19 (dated by TCRdb to about 2020). Preparation of the library involved the immunoSEQ multiplex PCR assay. The table comes from immuneACCESS by way of TCRdb, which keeps in-frame sequences with V and J called. Part of the clones is missing from these tables; in studies checked, under half for an unresolved V gene and the rest for unknown reasons. The table for this sample lists 200,000 to 250,000 clones; nearly 90% of them were counted only once. The top ten hold approximately 12% of the sample. Sequenced: peripheral blood. Receptor source: a woman between 18 and 29 years old who had recovered from COVID-19.

The chain combines TRBV5-1 with TRBJ2-1; D may be TRBD1 (5 bases). This CDR3 has 16 amino acids. CDR1 and CDR2 from the germline V gene are SGHRS and YFSETQ. Between the trimmed V and J ends, which lost 0 bases and 0 bases, there was a span of 10 bases. The CDR3 loop reads CASSLGWGFSYNEQFF. Written as DNA, the CDR3 is TGCGCCAGCAGCTTGGGATGGGGCTTCTCCTACAATGAGCAGTTCTTC. The complete variable domain, with remaining parts taken from reference TRBV5-1 and TRBJ2-1, reads KAGVTQTPRYLIKTRGQQVTLSCSPISGHRSVSWYQQTPGQGLQFLFEYFSETQRNKGNFPGRFSGRQFSNSRSEMNVSTLELGDSALYLCASSLGWGFSYNEQFFGPGTRLTVL.

The chain combines TRBV19 with TRBJ2-3; 7 positions match TRBD1. Germline assignment: CDR1 LNHDA and CDR2 SQIVND (reference sequence). The ends lost 3 bases at V and 2 bases at J; junction bases unmatched: 11. The CDR3 has 17 amino acids. The CDR3 protein is CASSISRDRSLTDTQYF. In nucleotides, the CDR3 is TGTGCCAGTAGTATCAGTCGGGACAGAAGCCTCACAGATACGCAGTATTTT.

This sequence joins TRBV29-1 and TRBJ1-2; 7 nucleotides line up with TRBD1. V trimming: 1 base; J trimming: 5 bases; junction bases outside the gene matches: 4. The germline CDR1 and CDR2 sequences are SQVTM and ANQGSEA. The CDR3 contains 13 residues. The CDR3 reads CSVEGTGDYGYTF. The CDR3 DNA is TGCAGCGTTGAAGGGACAGGAGATTATGGCTACACCTTC. Full variable domain (remainder filled in from reference TRBV29-1 and TRBJ1-2): SAVISQKPSRDICQRGTSLTIQCQVDSQVTMMFWYRQQPGQSLTLIATANQGSEATYESGFVIDKFPISRPNLTFSTLTVSNMSPEDSSIYLCSVEGTGDYGYTFGSGTRLTVV.

This chain joins TRBV9 and TRBJ2-6; 7 bases match TRBD2. J gave up 1 base and V 4 bases, and 5 bases lay outside the gene matches. CDR1 is SGDLS and CDR2 is YYNGEE in the germline V gene. The CDR3 has 16 amino acids. Here the CDR3 DNA reads TGTGCCAGCAGCCCTTGGGGGGGGTCTGGGGCCAACGTCCTGACTTTC. Amino acids: CASSPWGGSGANVLTF.

This rearrangement joins TRBV20-1 to TRBJ1-1, with D uncertain. Trimming removed 3 bases at V and 1 base at J, with 9 bases between. Per the germline V gene, CDR1 is DFQATT and CDR2 is SNEGSKA (reference sequence). The CDR3 runs 13 residues. DNA of the CDR3: TGCAGTGCTAGTTTTTCGGGGAACACTGAAGCTTTCTTT. Amino acids: CSASFSGNTEAFF.

CDR3 DNA: TGTGCCAGCAGCCCCGACACCCATGGCTACACCTTC. Its protein product is CASSPDTHGYTF. The rearrangement uses TRBV12-3 or TRBV12-4 and TRBJ1-2; D gene ambiguous. Deletions cut 6 bases from V and 6 bases from J, with 11 bases between. The CDR3 has 12 residues.

This clone came up once. J is TRBJ1-2 and V is TRBV4-1; D gene ambiguous. With 1 base removed from V and 8 bases from J, the gap between germline ends came to 14 bases. Germline CDR1 is MGHRA and CDR2 is YSYEKL. The CDR3 runs to 14 residues. The CDR3, as DNA: TGCGCCAGCAGCCAAGCTATGGCGGCTAGAGGCTACACCTTC. Amino acid sequence: CASSQAMAARGYTF.

On this clone itself: Other nucleotide sequences from this sample produce the same CDR3. The CDR3 reads CASSPRGETQYF. The CDR3 nucleotides read TGTGCCAGCAGCCCGAGGGGGGAGACCCAGTACTTC. This chain links TRBV11-2 with TRBJ2-5, with D perhaps matching TRBD1 (6 bases). The V and J ends lost 5 bases and 5 bases respectively, with 9 bases between them. Germline V gives CDR1 SGHAT, CDR2 FQNNGV. CDR3 size: 12 residues. The entire variable domain, with the rest obtained from reference TRBV11-2 and TRBJ2-5, is as follows: EAGVAQSPRYKIIEKRQSVAFWCNPISGHATLYWYQQILGQGPKLLIQFQNNGVVDDSQLPKDRFSAERLKGVDSTLKIQPAKLEDSAVYLCASSPRGETQYFGPGTRLLVL.

This clone was picked up a small number of times. J is TRBJ2-3 and V is TRBV18, with a weak D call TRBD2 (5 bases). V gave up 2 bases and J gave up 0 bases, with 6 bases separating them. Germline assignment: CDR1 KGHSH and CDR2 LQKENI. The CDR3 spans 14 residues. The CDR3, as DNA: TGTGCCAGCTCACCAGCTAGCAGCACAGATACGCAGTATTTT. Translation gives CASSPASSTDTQYF.

The rearrangement uses TRBV27 and TRBJ1-5; D is undetermined. The CDR3 runs 14 residues. Trimming pared 5 bases from V and 4 bases from J, leaving 12 bases between. CDR1 MNHEY and CDR2 SMNVEV come from the germline V gene (reference sequence). As DNA, the CDR3 is TGTGCCAGCAGTCTAACCCCACTAAATCAGCCCCAGCATTTT. Translating it yields CASSLTPLNQPQHF.

This clone was found once. V and J are TRBV6-1 and TRBJ1-1; a weak D match, TRBD1 (6 bases). V was shortened by 4 bases and J by 6 bases, with 6 bases between the two germline ends. CDR3 length equals 11 residues. Per germline, CDR1 MNHNS and CDR2 SASEGT. CDR3 nucleotides: TGTGCCAGCAGTGGGACAGCTGAAGCTTTCTTT. Encoded protein: CASSGTAEAFF.

V usage is TRBV2 and J usage is TRBJ2-1, with 11 positions matching TRBD2. V was pared by 5 bases and J by 6 bases, with 6 bases of the junction left unmatched. Germline CDR1 SNHLY, CDR2 FYNNEI. The CDR3 is 15 amino acids. DNA of the CDR3: TGTGCCAGCAGTCCACTAGCGGGAGCCCCCAATGAGCAGTTCTTC. This codes for CASSPLAGAPNEQFF.

The chain uses TRBV30 and TRBJ1-1, with D hard to call. CDR1 and CDR2 from the germline V gene are GTSNPN and SVGIG (reference sequence). This CDR3 comprises 11 residues. V lost 5 bases and J lost 14, with 18 bases in between. For the CDR3, the DNA is TGTGCCTGGGCGGGATCCCGGGATGGCTTCTTT. This gives the protein CAWAGSRDGFF.

The chain combines TRBV6-2 or TRBV6-3 with TRBJ1-5, with 7 bases aligning to TRBD1. From germline, CDR1 is MNHEY and CDR2 SVGEGT. V shed 2 bases, J shed 7 bases, and the junction held 8 bases outside the gene matches. The CDR3 runs 15 residues. CDR3 DNA sequence: TGTGCCAGCAGTTACGCCGACAGGGTCAACCAGCCCCAGCATTTT. Protein sequence: CASSYADRVNQPQHF.

As for this clone: Different DNA sequences within this sample yield the same CDR3. This sequence joins TRBV7-9 and TRBJ2-7; 11 positions match TRBD2. The trim removed 4 bases at V and 0 bases at J, leaving 2 bases unmatched. There are 15 residues in the CDR3. The germline V gene has CDR1 SEHNR and CDR2 FQNEAQ (reference sequence). CDR3 sequence reads: CASSSTSGSSYEQYF. Written as DNA, the CDR3 is TGTGCCAGCAGCTCAACTAGCGGGAGCTCCTACGAGCAGTACTTC.

The rearrangement uses TRBV4-1 and TRBJ2-3; 9 bases match TRBD2. The CDR3 length is 16 residues. The V and J ends lost 0 bases and 2 bases, in that order; junction bases with no gene match: 3. The V gene's germline CDR1 is MGHRA and CDR2 YSYEKL. The CDR3 loop reads CASSQELAGYTDTQYF. The DNA for the CDR3 is TGCGCCAGCAGCCAAGAACTAGCGGGCTACACAGATACGCAGTATTTT.

The chain is built from TRBV6-2 or TRBV6-3 and TRBJ2-1; TRBD2 might be the D (6 bases). From germline, CDR1 is MNHEY and CDR2 SVGEGT. Trimming took 0 bases from V and 4 from J, leaving 13 bases between them. The CDR3 covers 16 residues. CDR3 sequence reads: CASSYSSGSGYNEQFF. The CDR3 DNA reads as TGTGCCAGCAGTTACTCCAGCGGGTCGGGGTACAATGAGCAGTTCTTC.

The CDR3 reads CASSESGVYYLSNTGELFF. The CDR3 bases are TGTGCCAGCAGTGAAAGCGGGGTCTATTATCTAAGTAACACCGGGGAGCTGTTTTTT. This rearrangement joins TRBV6-1 to TRBJ2-2; 7 nucleotides agree with TRBD2. Germline assignment: CDR1 MNHNS and CDR2 SASEGT. Unmatched junction bases numbered 14, after V lost 2 bases and J lost 2 bases. The CDR3 length is 19 residues.

This clone was observed a handful of times. The chain is built from TRBV19 and TRBJ1-2; TRBD1 is a possible D gene (5 bases). With 4 bases removed from V and 6 bases from J, the gap between germline ends came to 15 bases. Germline V gene data show CDR1 as LNHDA and CDR2 as SQIVND (reference sequence). The CDR3 has 14 residues. The CDR3 region has the DNA TGTGCCAGTAGTACTCCGCCGGGACTCAATGGCTACACCTTC. Its translation is CASSTPPGLNGYTF.

The chain uses TRBV19 and TRBJ1-2, with TRBD1 as a possible D gene (6 bases). Trimming took 3 bases from V and 8 from J, leaving 13 bases between them. The length of the CDR3 is 13 residues. Germline CDR1 reads LNHDA; CDR2 reads SQIVND (reference sequence). Written as DNA, the CDR3 is TGTGCCAGTAGTATCGGCAGGGGTGCCGGCTACACCTTC. It is translated as CASSIGRGAGYTF.

This rearrangement joins TRBV7-6 to TRBJ1-3; D is ambiguous. This CDR3 is built from 17 residues. Germline CDR1 reads SGHVS; CDR2 reads FNYEAQ. V was pared by 2 bases and J by 0 bases, with 14 bases between. CDR3 in amino acids: CASSLTGGRLSGNTIYF. The DNA for the CDR3 is TGTGCCAGCAGCTTAACTGGAGGACGGCTCTCTGGAAACACCATATATTTT.

The J gene is TRBJ1-2, the V gene TRBV29-1, with 9 nucleotides matching TRBD1. The CDR3 runs 14 residues. Germline CDR1 SQVTM, CDR2 ANQGSEA. Trimming cost V 7 bases and J 5 bases; bases outside gene matches: 11. The CDR3, as DNA: TGCAGCGCCGTCGTACAGGGGGCTGGGTATGGCTACACCTTC. The encoded protein is CSAVVQGAGYGYTF.

The chain combines TRBV12-5 with TRBJ2-4; tentatively, D is TRBD1 (5 bases). CDR3 length: 12 residues. V lost 7 bases and J lost 9, with 13 bases in between. The V gene's germline CDR1 is LGHNT and CDR2 FRNRAP. CDR3 loop: CASAQGVAIQYF. CDR3 DNA: TGTGCTAGTGCCCAAGGGGTCGCCATTCAGTACTTC.